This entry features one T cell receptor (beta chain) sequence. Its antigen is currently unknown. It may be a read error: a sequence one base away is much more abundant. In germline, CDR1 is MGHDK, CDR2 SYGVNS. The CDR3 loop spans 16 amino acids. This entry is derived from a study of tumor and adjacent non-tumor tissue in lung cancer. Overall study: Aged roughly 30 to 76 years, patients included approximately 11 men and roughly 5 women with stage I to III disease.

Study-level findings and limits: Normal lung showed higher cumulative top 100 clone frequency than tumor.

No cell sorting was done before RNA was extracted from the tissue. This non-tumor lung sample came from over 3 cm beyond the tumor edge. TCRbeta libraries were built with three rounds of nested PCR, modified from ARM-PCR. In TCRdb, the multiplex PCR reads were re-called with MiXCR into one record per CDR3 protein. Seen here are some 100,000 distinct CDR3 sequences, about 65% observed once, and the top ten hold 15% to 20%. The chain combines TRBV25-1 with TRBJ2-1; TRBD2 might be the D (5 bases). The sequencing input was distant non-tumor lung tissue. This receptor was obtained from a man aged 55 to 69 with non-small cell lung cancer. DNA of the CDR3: TGTGCCAACAGTGAATTGACTACCAACTCCTACAATGAGCAGTTCTTC. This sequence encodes CANSELTTNSYNEQFF.